The T cell receptor beta chain described here comes from a study of blood T cell repertoires in COVID-19. Only in-frame clones appear in the TCRdb table, and some are missing; sequencing was by immunoSEQ multiplex PCR. The sample contains some 120,000 clones, 80% to 95% of which appear only once. Germline trimming cut 0 bases from V and 7 bases from J; bases unmatched to any gene: 9. This CDR3 comprises 16 residues. The germline gives CDR1 SEHNR, CDR2 FQNEAQ (reference sequence). V and J are TRBV7-9 and TRBJ2-1; 7 bases agree with TRBD1. The sequence was collected from a man in his fifties with COVID-19, enrolled during active disease. Sequencing was performed on peripheral blood. The CDR3 DNA is TGTGCCAGCAGCTTAGCGGGACAGCTATTGACAAATGAGCAGTTCTTC. Translation: CASSLAGQLLTNEQFF.